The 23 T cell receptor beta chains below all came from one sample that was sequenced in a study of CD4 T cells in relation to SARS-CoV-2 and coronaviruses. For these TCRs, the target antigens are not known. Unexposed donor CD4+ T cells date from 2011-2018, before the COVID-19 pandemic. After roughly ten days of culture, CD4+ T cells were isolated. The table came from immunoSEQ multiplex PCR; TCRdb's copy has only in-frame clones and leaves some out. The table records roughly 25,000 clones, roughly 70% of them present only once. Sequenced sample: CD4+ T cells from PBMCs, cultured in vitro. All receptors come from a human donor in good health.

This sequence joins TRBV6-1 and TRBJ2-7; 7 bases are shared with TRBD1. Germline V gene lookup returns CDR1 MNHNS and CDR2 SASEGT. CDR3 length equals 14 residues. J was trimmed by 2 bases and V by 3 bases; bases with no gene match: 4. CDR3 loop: CASSEPGTAYEQYF. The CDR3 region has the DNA TGTGCCAGCAGTGAGCCCGGGACAGCCTACGAGCAGTACTTC.

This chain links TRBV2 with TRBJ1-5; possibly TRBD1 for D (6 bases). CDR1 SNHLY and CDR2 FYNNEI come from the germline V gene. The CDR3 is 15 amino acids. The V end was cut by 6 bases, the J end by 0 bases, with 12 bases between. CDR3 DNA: TGTGCCAGCAGGAGGACAGAAGATAGCAATCAGCCCCAGCATTTT. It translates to CASRRTEDSNQPQHF.

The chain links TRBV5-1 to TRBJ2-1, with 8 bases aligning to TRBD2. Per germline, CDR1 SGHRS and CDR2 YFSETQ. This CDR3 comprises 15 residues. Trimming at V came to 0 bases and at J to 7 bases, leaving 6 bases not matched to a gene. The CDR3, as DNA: TGCGCCAGCAGCTTGGCCCCCGCGGGAGGAAATGAGCAGTTCTTC. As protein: CASSLAPAGGNEQFF.

The CDR3 reads CASSQGYGYGYTF. CDR3 bases: TGTGCCAGCAGCCAAGGGTACGGCTATGGCTACACCTTC. This sequence joins TRBV7-3 and TRBJ1-2; D is ambiguous. The CDR3 spans 13 residues. In germline, CDR1 is SGHTA, CDR2 FQGTGA. V dropped 5 bases and J dropped 4 bases, with 11 bases sitting between them.

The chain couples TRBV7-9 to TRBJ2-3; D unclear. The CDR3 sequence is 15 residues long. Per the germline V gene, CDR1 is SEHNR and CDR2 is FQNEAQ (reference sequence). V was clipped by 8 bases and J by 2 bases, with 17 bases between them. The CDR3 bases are TGTGCCAGCCGCCGGGCGGTGGGGAACACAGATACGCAGTATTTT. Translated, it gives CASRRAVGNTDTQYF.

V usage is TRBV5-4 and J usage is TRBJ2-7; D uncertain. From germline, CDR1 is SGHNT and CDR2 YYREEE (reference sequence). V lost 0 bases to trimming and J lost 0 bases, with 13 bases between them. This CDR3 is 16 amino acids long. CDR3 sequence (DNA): TGTGCCAGCAGCTTGGGGCTAGGCGGAAACTCCTACGAGCAGTACTTC. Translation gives CASSLGLGGNSYEQYF.

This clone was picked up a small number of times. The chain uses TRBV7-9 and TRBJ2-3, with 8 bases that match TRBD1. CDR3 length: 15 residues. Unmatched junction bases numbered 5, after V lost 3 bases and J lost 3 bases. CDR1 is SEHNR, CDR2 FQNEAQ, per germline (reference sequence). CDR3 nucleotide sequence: TGTGCCAGCAGCTTTACAGGGGGGCCTACAGATACGCAGTATTTT. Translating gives CASSFTGGPTDTQYF. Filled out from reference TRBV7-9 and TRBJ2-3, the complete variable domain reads DTGVSQNPRHKITKRGQNVTFRCDPISEHNRLYWYRQTLGQGPEFLTYFQNEAQLEKSRLLSDRFSAERPKGSFSTLEIQRTEQGDSAMYLCASSFTGGPTDTQYFGPGTRLTVL.

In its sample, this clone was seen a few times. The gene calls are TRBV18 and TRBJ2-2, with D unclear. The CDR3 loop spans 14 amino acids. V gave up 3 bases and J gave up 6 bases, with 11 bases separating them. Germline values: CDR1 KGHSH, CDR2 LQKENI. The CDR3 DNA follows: TGTGCCAGCTCACCCACATCGGTAGCCGGGGAGCTGTTTTTT. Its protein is CASSPTSVAGELFF.

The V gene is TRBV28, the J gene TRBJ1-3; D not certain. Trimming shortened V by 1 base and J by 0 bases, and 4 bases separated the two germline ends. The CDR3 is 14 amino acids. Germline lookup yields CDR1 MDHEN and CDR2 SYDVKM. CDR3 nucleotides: TGTGCCAGCAGTTTATACCGCTCTGGAAACACCATATATTTT. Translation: CASSLYRSGNTIYF.

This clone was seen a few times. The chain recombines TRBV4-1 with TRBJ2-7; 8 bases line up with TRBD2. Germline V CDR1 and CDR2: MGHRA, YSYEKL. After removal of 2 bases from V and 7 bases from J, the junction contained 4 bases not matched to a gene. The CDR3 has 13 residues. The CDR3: CASSQPGGPEQYF. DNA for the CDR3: TGCGCCAGCAGCCAACCGGGAGGGCCGGAGCAGTACTTC.

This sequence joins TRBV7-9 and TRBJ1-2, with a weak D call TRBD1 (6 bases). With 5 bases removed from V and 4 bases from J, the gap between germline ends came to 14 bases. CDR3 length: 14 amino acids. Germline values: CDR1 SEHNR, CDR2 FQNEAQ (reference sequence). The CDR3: CASSPSQGSYGYTF. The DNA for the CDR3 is TGTGCCAGCAGCCCATCACAGGGTTCCTATGGCTACACCTTC.

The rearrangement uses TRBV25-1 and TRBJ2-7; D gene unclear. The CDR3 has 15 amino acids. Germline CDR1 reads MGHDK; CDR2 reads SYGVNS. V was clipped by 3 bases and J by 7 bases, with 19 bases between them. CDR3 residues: CASSEGSTSSWEQYF. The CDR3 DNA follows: TGTGCCAGCAGTGAGGGGTCGACATCTTCTTGGGAGCAGTACTTC.

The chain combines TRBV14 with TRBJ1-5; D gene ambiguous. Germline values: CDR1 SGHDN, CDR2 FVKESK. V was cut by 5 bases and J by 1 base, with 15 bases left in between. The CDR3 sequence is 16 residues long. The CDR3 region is CASSDLIWVSNQPQHF. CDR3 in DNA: TGTGCCAGCAGCGATCTTATTTGGGTGAGCAATCAGCCCCAGCATTTT.

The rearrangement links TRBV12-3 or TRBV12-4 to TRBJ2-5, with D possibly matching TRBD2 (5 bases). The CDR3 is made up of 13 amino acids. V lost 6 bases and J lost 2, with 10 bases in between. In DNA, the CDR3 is TGTGCCAGCAGAATCGGGGTACAAGAGACCCAGTACTTC. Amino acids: CASRIGVQETQYF.

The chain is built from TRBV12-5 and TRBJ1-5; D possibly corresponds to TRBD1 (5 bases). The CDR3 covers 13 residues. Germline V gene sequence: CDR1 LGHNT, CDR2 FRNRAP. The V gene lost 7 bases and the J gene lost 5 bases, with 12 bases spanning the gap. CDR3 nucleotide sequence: TGTGCTAGTGTCTCCGACAGAGATCAGCCCCAGCATTTT. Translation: CASVSDRDQPQHF. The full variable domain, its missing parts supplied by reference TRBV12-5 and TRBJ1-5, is DARVTQTPRHKVTEMGQEVTMRCQPILGHNTVFWYRQTMMQGLELLAYFRNRAPLDDSGMPKDRFSAEMPDATLATLKIQPSEPRDSAVYFCASVSDRDQPQHFGDGTRLSIL.

The CDR3 sequence: CASSLDRGGSLVGYEQYF. CDR3 sequence (DNA): TGCGCCAGCAGCTTGGATCGGGGCGGGAGCCTTGTGGGATACGAGCAGTACTTC. This chain connects TRBV5-1 to TRBJ2-7, with TRBD2 matching 7 bases. The germline CDR1 and CDR2 sequences are SGHRS and YFSETQ. This CDR3 comprises 18 residues. V lost 0 bases, J lost 4 bases, and 16 bases stayed unmatched.

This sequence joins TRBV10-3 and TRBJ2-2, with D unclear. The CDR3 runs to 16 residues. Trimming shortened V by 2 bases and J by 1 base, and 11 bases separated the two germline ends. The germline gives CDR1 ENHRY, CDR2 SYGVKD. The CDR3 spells CAISEEGSKNTGELFF. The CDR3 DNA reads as TGTGCCATCAGTGAGGAAGGGTCAAAGAACACCGGGGAGCTGTTTTTT.

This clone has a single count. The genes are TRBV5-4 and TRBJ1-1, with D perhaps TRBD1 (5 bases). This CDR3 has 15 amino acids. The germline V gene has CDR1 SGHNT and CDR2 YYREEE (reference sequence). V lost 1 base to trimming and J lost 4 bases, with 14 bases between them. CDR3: CASSLSGGVGTEAFF. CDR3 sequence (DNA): TGTGCCAGCAGCTTGTCTGGGGGGGTCGGCACTGAAGCTTTCTTT.

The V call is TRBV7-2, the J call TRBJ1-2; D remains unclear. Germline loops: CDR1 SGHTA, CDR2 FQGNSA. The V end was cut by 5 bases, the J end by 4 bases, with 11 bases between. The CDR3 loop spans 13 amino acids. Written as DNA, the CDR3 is TGTGCCAGCAGCGCTTGGGAATCCTATGGCTACACCTTC. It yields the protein CASSAWESYGYTF.

CDR3 sequence: CASRRQGGYNEQFF. CDR3 coding DNA: TGTGCCAGCAGACGACAGGGGGGTTACAATGAGCAGTTCTTC. V gene TRBV5-6 combines with J gene TRBJ2-1, with 9 bases lining up with TRBD1. Germline values: CDR1 SGHDT, CDR2 YYEEEE. V shed 5 bases, J shed 4 bases, and the junction held 4 bases outside the gene matches. This CDR3 contains 14 residues.

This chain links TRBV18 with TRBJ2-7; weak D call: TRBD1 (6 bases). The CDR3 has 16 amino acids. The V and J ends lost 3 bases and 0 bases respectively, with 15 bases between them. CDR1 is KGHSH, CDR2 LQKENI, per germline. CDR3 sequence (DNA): TGTGCCAGCTCACCTTCGTTACAGGGCAGCTCCTACGAGCAGTACTTC. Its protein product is CASSPSLQGSSYEQYF.

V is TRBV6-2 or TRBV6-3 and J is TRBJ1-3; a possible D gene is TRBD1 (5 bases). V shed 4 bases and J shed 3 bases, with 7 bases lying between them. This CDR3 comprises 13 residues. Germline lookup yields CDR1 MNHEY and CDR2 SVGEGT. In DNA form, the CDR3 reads TGTGCCAGCAGTTGGACAATTGGAAACACCATATATTTT. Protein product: CASSWTIGNTIYF.

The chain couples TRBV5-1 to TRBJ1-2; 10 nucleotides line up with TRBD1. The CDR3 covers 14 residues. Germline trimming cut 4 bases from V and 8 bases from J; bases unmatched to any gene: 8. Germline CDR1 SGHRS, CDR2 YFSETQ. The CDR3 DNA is TGCGCCAGCAGCCTTGGACAGGGGGTCCTAGGCTACACCTTC. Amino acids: CASSLGQGVLGYTF.